One sample yielded the 29 T cell receptor beta chains listed below, sequenced in a study of blood T cell repertoires in COVID-19. Measured with immunoSEQ multiplex PCR; TCRdb has only the in-frame clones, and not every one. The sample has approximately 360,000 clones, 80% to 90% seen once. Sequenced material: peripheral blood. The receptors were sampled from a man aged 35 to 55 with acute or convalescent COVID-19.

The CDR3 reads CASSFGRNNEKLFF. The CDR3 DNA follows: TGTGCCAGCAGTTTTGGCAGAAATAATGAAAAACTGTTTTTT. V is TRBV28 and J is TRBJ1-4; D not resolved. This CDR3 contains 14 residues. Trimming pared 3 bases from V and 4 bases from J, leaving 9 bases between. Germline loops: CDR1 MDHEN, CDR2 SYDVKM.

This chain joins TRBV11-2 and TRBJ2-2; a possible D gene is TRBD2 (6 bases). V dropped 3 bases and J dropped 4 bases, with 15 bases sitting between them. CDR3 size: 16 residues. Germline V gives CDR1 SGHAT, CDR2 FQNNGV. Written as DNA, the CDR3 is TGTGCCAGCAGCTTCTTGACTAGTCCAGTCACCGGGGAGCTGTTTTTT. Protein product: CASSFLTSPVTGELFF.

This chain joins TRBV6-5 and TRBJ2-3; D may be TRBD2 (6 bases). The CDR3 spans 14 residues. V lost 6 bases, J lost 3 bases, and 13 bases lay in between. The germline gives CDR1 MNHEY, CDR2 SVGAGI. This CDR3 is CASSRLGRTDTQYF. Here the CDR3 DNA reads TGTGCCAGCAGCCGACTAGGGAGGACAGATACGCAGTATTTT.

CDR3 in DNA: TGTGCCAGCAGCGTAGTCGAGGACACCTTAGAGCAGTTCTTC. It translates to CASSVVEDTLEQFF. The rearrangement joins TRBV9 to TRBJ2-1; D perhaps matches TRBD1 (5 bases). This CDR3 comprises 14 residues. V lost 0 bases and J lost 10, with 14 bases in between. Germline V gene sequence: CDR1 SGDLS, CDR2 YYNGEE.

In nucleotides, the CDR3 is TGTGCCAGCAGCGAAACGGGACTAGCGGGAGTCAGACAAGAGACCCAGTACTTC. Its protein is CASSETGLAGVRQETQYF. The chain has TRBV9 and TRBJ2-5, with 14 nucleotides matching TRBD2. The CDR3 has 18 residues. With V trimmed by 3 bases and J by 2 bases, 9 bases remained unmatched. Per germline, CDR1 SGDLS and CDR2 YYNGEE.

The chain couples TRBV6-2 or TRBV6-3 to TRBJ2-3; TRBD2 matches at 9 bases. Losses at the gene ends were 0 bases for V and 2 bases for J; bases not matched to a gene: 6. The CDR3 contains 17 residues. Germline V gene lookup returns CDR1 MNHEY and CDR2 SVGEGT. The CDR3 DNA reads TGTGCCAGCAGTTACTCCTTTCTAGCGGGGACCACAGATACGCAGTATTTT. Its translation: CASSYSFLAGTTDTQYF.

The chain is built from TRBV6-2 or TRBV6-3 and TRBJ2-6, with TRBD2 matching 8 bases. V lost 5 bases, J lost 3 bases, and 0 bases stayed unmatched. Germline V CDR1 and CDR2: MNHEY, SVGEGT. The CDR3 has 14 residues. The CDR3 loop reads CASSSGGGANVLTF. For the CDR3, the DNA is TGTGCCAGCAGTAGCGGGGGTGGGGCCAACGTCCTGACTTTC.

V and J are TRBV9 and TRBJ1-2; 8 bases line up with TRBD1. CDR3 length: 13 residues. V lost 4 bases, J lost 2 bases, and 1 base stayed unmatched. CDR1 and CDR2 (germline): SGDLS, YYNGEE. CDR3 residues: CASSRDRNYGYTF. The CDR3, as DNA: TGTGCCAGCAGCAGGGACAGGAACTATGGCTACACCTTC.

This sequence joins TRBV2 and TRBJ1-2, with 7 nucleotides matching TRBD1. The J segment lost 1 base and the V segment lost 6 bases, leaving 8 bases of the junction unmatched. CDR3 length: 15 residues. Germline V gene lookup returns CDR1 SNHLY and CDR2 FYNNEI. CDR3 DNA sequence: TGTGCCAGCAGCGCCGACAGGGACAATAACTATGGCTACACCTTC. It translates to CASSADRDNNYGYTF.

V is TRBV6-5 and J is TRBJ1-1; D is unclear. V lost 6 bases and J lost 1, with 9 bases in between. The germline CDR1 and CDR2 sequences are MNHEY and SVGAGI. This CDR3 spans 13 amino acids. CDR3: CASREDGNTEAFF. Written as DNA, the CDR3 is TGTGCCAGCAGGGAGGACGGGAACACTGAAGCTTTCTTT.

The chain uses TRBV27 and TRBJ1-1; weak D call: TRBD1 (6 bases). Trimming removed 1 base at V and 5 bases at J, with 17 bases between. Germline V gene sequence: CDR1 MNHEY, CDR2 SMNVEV (reference sequence). This CDR3 has 16 amino acids. In DNA form, the CDR3 reads TGTGCCAGCAGTTTATATCGGGGGGCATTAAGGACTGAAGCTTTCTTT. It yields the protein CASSLYRGALRTEAFF.

The V gene is TRBV11-2, the J gene TRBJ1-4, with a tentative D call TRBD1 (5 bases). This CDR3 comprises 17 residues. Germline-derived CDR1 and CDR2 are SGHAT and FQNNGV. Trimming removed 2 bases from V and 8 bases from J, with 21 bases in between. Here the CDR3 DNA reads TGTGCCAGCAGCTTATATTCTTCCGGCATTAGGGGAGAAAAACTGTTTTTT. It yields the protein CASSLYSSGIRGEKLFF.

V gene TRBV21-1 combines with J gene TRBJ2-7; whether TRBD1, the table's D call, matches the DNA was not checked. TRBV21-1 is shown as a pseudogene. The CDR3 runs 14 residues. The CDR3 region is CASNDRGFSYEQYF. The DNA for the CDR3 is TGTGCCAGCAACGACAGGGGTTTCTCCTACGAGCAGTACTTC.

The CDR3 nucleotides read TGTGCCAGTAGTCAACAGGGTGGGCAGCCCCAGCATTTT. Translating gives CASSQQGGQPQHF. V gene TRBV19 combines with J gene TRBJ1-5, with D possibly matching TRBD1 (6 bases). Germline lookup yields CDR1 LNHDA and CDR2 SQIVND (reference sequence). The CDR3 length is 13 residues. Trimming removed 5 bases at V and 7 bases at J, with 12 bases between.

Details on this clone: The same CDR3 is also encoded by other DNA sequences in this sample. The chain uses TRBV9 and TRBJ2-2; possible D gene TRBD1, 5 bases. Trimming removed 0 bases from V and 5 bases from J, with 5 bases in between. The germline V gene encodes CDR1 SGDLS and CDR2 YYNGEE. This CDR3 contains 13 residues. DNA of the CDR3: TGTGCCAGCAGCGTAGCAGGGACCGGGGAGCTGTTTTTT. The encoded protein is CASSVAGTGELFF.

The gene calls are TRBV7-6 and TRBJ2-7, with TRBD1 matching 7 bases. Germline V gives CDR1 SGHVS, CDR2 FNYEAQ. This CDR3 contains 12 residues. With V trimmed by 5 bases and J by 9 bases, 7 bases remained unmatched. The CDR3: CASSPDRAGQYF. As DNA, the CDR3 is TGTGCCAGCAGCCCAGACAGGGCGGGGCAGTACTTC.

V gene TRBV19 combines with J gene TRBJ2-1; 10 nucleotides agree with TRBD2. The CDR3 has 16 amino acids. Germline V gene lookup returns CDR1 LNHDA and CDR2 SQIVND (reference sequence). With 6 bases clipped from V and 7 bases from J, the junction kept 12 bases outside the gene matches. CDR3 amino acids: CASSLSGTSVANEQFF. CDR3 DNA sequence: TGTGCCAGTAGCTTATCCGGGACTAGCGTGGCGAATGAGCAGTTCTTC.

This chain uses TRBV12-3 or TRBV12-4 with TRBJ1-2, with D perhaps TRBD1 (6 bases). The CDR3 has 12 amino acids. Trimming left V 6 bases short and J 1 base short, with 6 bases between. CDR3 protein: CASSRGNYGYTF. CDR3 bases: TGTGCCAGCAGCAGGGGTAACTATGGCTACACCTTC.

The genes are TRBV4-1 and TRBJ2-1; 12 nucleotides line up with TRBD2. The CDR3 has 16 amino acids. The germline V gene encodes CDR1 MGHRA and CDR2 YSYEKL. The ends lost 3 bases at V and 7 bases at J; junction bases unmatched: 7. Here the CDR3 reads CASSHLAGGPVNEQFF. For the CDR3, the DNA is TGCGCCAGCAGCCACCTAGCGGGGGGGCCCGTTAATGAGCAGTTCTTC.

The chain links TRBV6-1 to TRBJ1-2, with 9 bases lining up with TRBD1. V trimming: 3 bases; J trimming: 7 bases; junction bases outside the gene matches: 3. Germline CDR1 and CDR2: MNHNS and SASEGT. The CDR3 has 13 residues. The CDR3 protein is CASSDMTGGGYTF. In DNA, the CDR3 is TGTGCCAGCAGTGATATGACAGGGGGTGGCTACACCTTC.

The chain combines TRBV5-6 with TRBJ2-1; 9 bases agree with TRBD1. V lost 4 bases and J lost 13; bases outside the gene matches: 6. The CDR3 is 12 amino acids. Per germline, CDR1 SGHDT and CDR2 YYEEEE. The CDR3 bases are TGTGCCAGCAGCAAGACAGGGGGGCCTCAGTTCTTC. It is translated as CASSKTGGPQFF.

The chain employs TRBV27 and TRBJ1-5; 10 bases are a match to TRBD1. Germline V lookup: CDR1 MNHEY, CDR2 SMNVEV (reference sequence). J was trimmed by 8 bases and V by 7 bases; bases with no gene match: 5. The length of the CDR3 is 13 residues. The DNA of the CDR3 is TGTGCCAGCAAGACAGGGGGCTCGGAGCCCCAGCATTTT. It specifies CASKTGGSEPQHF.

J is TRBJ1-2 and V is TRBV11-2, with D tentatively TRBD1 (6 bases). Trimming left V 7 bases short and J 3 bases short, with 12 bases between. CDR1 SGHAT and CDR2 FQNNGV come from the germline V gene. The CDR3 is made up of 13 amino acids. CDR3 in amino acids: CASTRGGYYGYTF. CDR3 bases: TGTGCCAGCACCCGTGGGGGCTACTATGGCTACACCTTC.

V and J are TRBV28 and TRBJ1-1, with D possibly being TRBD1 (5 bases). CDR1 and CDR2 (germline): MDHEN, SYDVKM. The V gene lost 10 bases and the J gene lost 4 bases, with 13 bases spanning the gap. The CDR3 has 12 amino acids. The CDR3 DNA sequence: TGTGCCACCCCCCGACAGAGCACTGAAGCTTTCTTT. Residues: CATPRQSTEAFF.

The chain uses TRBV12-3 or TRBV12-4 and TRBJ2-7; D is unresolved. V was pared by 5 bases and J by 3 bases, with 11 bases between. This CDR3 is built from 13 residues. DNA of the CDR3: TGTGCCAGCAGTACCGGCGGCGGCTACGAGCAGTACTTC. Amino acids: CASSTGGGYEQYF.

The chain joins TRBV6-2 or TRBV6-3 to TRBJ2-7; 10 bases match TRBD2. The CDR3 loop spans 15 amino acids. CDR1 and CDR2 from the germline V gene are MNHEY and SVGEGT. V was clipped by 5 bases and J by 6 bases; unmatched bases: 10. The CDR3 bases are TGTGCCAGCAGTCACCCGGGACTAGCGTTGGGCGAGCAGTACTTC. This encodes CASSHPGLALGEQYF.

The chain uses TRBV12-3 or TRBV12-4 and TRBJ1-2; D is ambiguous. Trimming took off 6 bases at V and 8 bases at J, with 16 bases between the two ends. The CDR3 spans 13 residues. The CDR3, as DNA: TGTGCCAGCAGCCCTACCACAGTTGGCGGCTACACCTTC. This gives the protein CASSPTTVGGYTF.

This clone came up once. This sequence joins TRBV27 and TRBJ1-5, with D perhaps TRBD1 (6 bases). The germline V and J ends were trimmed by 2 bases and 3 bases, with 17 bases remaining between them. CDR1 is MNHEY and CDR2 is SMNVEV in the germline V gene (reference sequence). This CDR3 comprises 17 residues. CDR3 sequence reads: CASSLLAGDGINQPQHF. The CDR3 nucleotides are TGTGCCAGCAGTTTACTGGCAGGGGATGGGATCAATCAGCCCCAGCATTTT.

The chain has TRBV6-2 or TRBV6-3 and TRBJ2-1; 9 bases are shared with TRBD2. Per the germline V gene, CDR1 is MNHEY and CDR2 is SVGEGT. With V trimmed by 2 bases and J by 5 bases, 4 bases remained unmatched. The CDR3 has 15 amino acids. CDR3 DNA: TGTGCCAGCAGTTACGGGCGGGGGGGCCACAATGAGCAGTTCTTC. Protein sequence: CASSYGRGGHNEQFF.